The 27 T cell receptor beta chains below come from one sample, sequenced in a study of blood T cell repertoires in COVID-19. This table comes from immunoSEQ multiplex PCR, and its TCRdb copy is limited to in-frame clones, with some not included. In the table there are about 260,000 clones, around 87% of which are singletons. Sequenced: peripheral blood. Receptor source: a woman in her 50s who had recovered from COVID-19.

The chain carries TRBV5-6 and TRBJ2-2, with D tentatively TRBD1 (5 bases). With 3 bases removed from V and 3 bases from J, the gap between germline ends came to 15 bases. The CDR3 is 16 residues long. Germline CDR1 SGHDT, CDR2 YYEEEE. CDR3 in amino acids: CASSSDLTEYTGELFF. The CDR3 region has the DNA TGTGCCAGCAGCTCGGACCTGACAGAGTACACCGGGGAGCTGTTTTTT.

CDR3 bases: TGTGCCAGCGGGACAGTAGCGAACACTGAAGCTTTCTTT. This sequence encodes CASGTVANTEAFF. This sequence joins TRBV11-2 and TRBJ1-1; TRBD1 matches at 7 bases. CDR3 length: 13 residues. CDR1 is SGHAT and CDR2 is FQNNGV in the germline V gene. Trimming at V came to 8 bases and at J to 1 base, leaving 4 bases not matched to a gene.

The J gene is TRBJ2-1, the V gene TRBV4-3; 13 bases map to TRBD2. The trim removed 3 bases at V and 10 bases at J, leaving 0 bases unmatched. CDR1 and CDR2 (germline): LGHNA, YSLEER. There are 13 residues in the CDR3. CDR3 sequence reads: CASSQGLAGEQFF. For the CDR3, the DNA is TGCGCCAGCAGCCAGGGACTAGCGGGGGAGCAGTTCTTC.

The J gene is TRBJ1-3, the V gene TRBV6-1; 7 nucleotides match TRBD1. Trimming at V came to 1 base and at J to 0 bases, leaving 3 bases not matched to a gene. This CDR3 has 16 amino acids. Germline V gene sequence: CDR1 MNHNS, CDR2 SASEGT. For the CDR3, the DNA is TGTGCCAGCAGTGAAGGGACAGGCCACTCTGGAAACACCATATATTTT. It is translated as CASSEGTGHSGNTIYF.

This clone was seen only once. The chain uses TRBV10-3 and TRBJ2-7; 10 nucleotides line up with TRBD2. Germline CDR1 and CDR2: ENHRY and SYGVKD. The CDR3 is 17 residues long. V was clipped by 6 bases and J by 2 bases; unmatched bases: 13. The CDR3 here is CAISRFKTSGEAYEQYF. CDR3 DNA: TGTGCCATCAGCCGATTCAAAACTAGCGGGGAAGCCTACGAGCAGTACTTC.

The V and J genes are TRBV7-3 and TRBJ2-7; 7 bases are a match to TRBD2. With 5 bases clipped from V and 2 bases from J, the junction kept 9 bases outside the gene matches. The CDR3 sequence is 15 residues long. CDR1 and CDR2 from the germline V gene are SGHTA and FQGTGA. This chain's CDR3 is CASSPFAGVTYEQYF. The DNA of the CDR3 is TGTGCCAGCAGCCCCTTCGCGGGGGTGACCTACGAGCAGTACTTC.

A few counts support this clone. J is TRBJ1-1 and V is TRBV6-2 or TRBV6-3, with D perhaps matching TRBD1 (6 bases). Trimming cost V 6 bases and J 6 bases, with 17 bases left between them. Germline V lookup: CDR1 MNHEY, CDR2 SVGEGT. The CDR3 length is 14 residues. The chain's CDR3 is CASSKQGPVPEAFF. The CDR3, as DNA: TGTGCCAGCAGCAAACAGGGCCCGGTCCCTGAAGCTTTCTTT.

The rearrangement links TRBV28 to TRBJ1-5, with D perhaps TRBD1 (6 bases). V dropped 3 bases and J dropped 2 bases, with 14 bases sitting between them. CDR1 is MDHEN and CDR2 is SYDVKM in the germline V gene. There are 16 residues in the CDR3. CDR3 DNA: TGTGCCAGCAGTTTTAGGAAGTACAGGGGCAATCAGCCCCAGCATTTT. Protein product: CASSFRKYRGNQPQHF.

The V and J genes are TRBV10-3 and TRBJ1-5, with a possible D match to TRBD1 (6 bases). The germline V gene has CDR1 ENHRY and CDR2 SYGVKD. Trimming cost V 1 base and J 7 bases, with 14 bases left between them. This CDR3 spans 15 amino acids. DNA of the CDR3: TGTGCCATCAGTGAGTACACAGGGCCGGGCCAGCCCCAGCATTTT. Its translation: CAISEYTGPGQPQHF.

The rearrangement links TRBV7-2 to TRBJ1-6, with D unclear. Germline CDR1 is SGHTA and CDR2 is FQGNSA. This CDR3 has 14 residues. The V end lost 2 bases, the J end lost 7 bases, and 9 bases lay between the germline ends. CDR3 protein: CASSLTRENSPLHF. The DNA of the CDR3 is TGTGCCAGCAGCTTAACGAGGGAAAATTCACCCCTCCACTTT.

The J gene is TRBJ2-7, the V gene TRBV5-5; TRBD2 matches at 7 bases. The CDR3 has 14 amino acids. Germline values: CDR1 SGHKS, CDR2 YYEKEE (reference sequence). V was pared by 4 bases and J by 4 bases, with 8 bases of the junction left unmatched. CDR3: CASSPGGMLYEQYF. Written as DNA, the CDR3 is TGTGCCAGCAGCCCCGGGGGGATGTTGTACGAGCAGTACTTC.

This clone came up once. The gene calls are TRBV6-2 or TRBV6-3 and TRBJ1-2, with 7 positions matching TRBD1. The CDR3 has 18 residues. The trim removed 2 bases at V and 3 bases at J, leaving 15 bases unmatched. The germline CDR1 and CDR2 sequences are MNHEY and SVGEGT. CDR3 amino acids: CASSYLSLNRGSHYGYTF. As DNA, the CDR3 is TGTGCCAGCAGTTACCTATCTCTCAACAGGGGATCTCACTATGGCTACACCTTC.

The chain couples TRBV11-2 to TRBJ1-2; 10 positions agree with TRBD1. The CDR3 extends over 13 amino acids. The trim removed 7 bases at V and 4 bases at J, leaving 3 bases unmatched. Germline CDR1 and CDR2: SGHAT and FQNNGV. The CDR3 is CASNRDRGYGYTF. The CDR3 DNA reads as TGTGCCAGCAACCGGGACAGGGGCTATGGCTACACCTTC.

This clone showed up just once. J is TRBJ2-2 and V is TRBV19, with a tentative D call TRBD2 (6 bases). Trimming took 1 base from V and 1 from J, leaving 10 bases between them. Germline V gene data show CDR1 as LNHDA and CDR2 as SQIVND (reference sequence). The CDR3 loop spans 16 amino acids. Here the CDR3 reads CASSIVGSGNTGELFF. The CDR3 DNA reads TGTGCCAGTAGTATAGTTGGTAGCGGGAACACCGGGGAGCTGTTTTTT.

The gene calls are TRBV5-1 and TRBJ1-6; maybe TRBD1 (5 bases). The V and J ends lost 5 bases and 8 bases respectively, with 17 bases between them. The CDR3 is made up of 15 amino acids. CDR1 is SGHRS, CDR2 YFSETQ, per germline. The CDR3 region has the DNA TGCGCCAGCAGAGGTGGGGCCGGGGGGGATTCACCCCTCCACTTT. It is translated as CASRGGAGGDSPLHF.

The chain recombines TRBV30 with TRBJ2-7; the D gene is possibly TRBD2 (6 bases). Between the trimmed V and J ends, which lost 1 base and 6 bases, there was a span of 16 bases. Per the germline V gene, CDR1 is GTSNPN and CDR2 is SVGIG (reference sequence). This CDR3 is 14 amino acids long. The CDR3 coding sequence is TGTGCCTGGAGTGGGGGGGATTTGGTCGGCGAGCAGTACTTC. It yields the protein CAWSGGDLVGEQYF.

The chain uses TRBV11-3 and TRBJ2-7; 8 nucleotides line up with TRBD1. The CDR3 is 14 amino acids. The V gene's germline CDR1 is SGHNT and CDR2 YENEEA. The J segment lost 3 bases and the V segment lost 4 bases, leaving 5 bases of the junction unmatched. The CDR3 is CASSSGTGSYEQYF. CDR3 sequence (DNA): TGTGCCAGCAGCTCGGGGACAGGCAGCTACGAGCAGTACTTC.

This chain links TRBV30 with TRBJ2-7, with a tentative D call TRBD2 (6 bases). Trimming took 4 bases from V and 0 from J, leaving 10 bases between them. CDR3 length: 13 amino acids. Germline assignment: CDR1 GTSNPN and CDR2 SVGIG (reference sequence). The CDR3 protein is CAWNIAVSYEQYF. The CDR3 DNA sequence: TGTGCCTGGAATATAGCGGTCTCCTACGAGCAGTACTTC. Using reference TRBV30 and TRBJ2-7 for the parts outside the CDR3, the full variable domain is SQTIHQWPATLVQPVGSPLSLECTVEGTSNPNLYWYRQAAGRGLQLLFYSVGIGQISSEVPQNLSASRPQDRQFILSSKKLLLSDSGFYLCAWNIAVSYEQYFGPGTRLTVT.

The chain couples TRBV20-1 to TRBJ2-5, with D maybe TRBD1 (5 bases). Germline V CDR1 and CDR2: DFQATT, SNEGSKA (reference sequence). The CDR3 is made up of 14 amino acids. V was shortened by 3 bases and J by 7 bases, with 18 bases between the two germline ends. CDR3 coding DNA: TGCAGTGCTAGTTCCCAAGGGGCATTGTGGACCCAGTACTTC. Its protein product is CSASSQGALWTQYF.

The V gene is TRBV7-2, the J gene TRBJ2-4; 13 nucleotides match TRBD2. The J segment lost 5 bases and the V segment lost 4 bases, leaving 8 bases of the junction unmatched. The CDR3 loop spans 17 amino acids. Germline V gives CDR1 SGHTA, CDR2 FQGNSA. For the CDR3, the DNA is TGTGCCAGCAGCTCACTTCCCGGGACTAGCGGGGAAAACATTCAGTACTTC. It is translated as CASSSLPGTSGENIQYF.

V usage is TRBV4-1 and J usage is TRBJ1-2; TRBD1 agrees at 7 bases. Trimming at V came to 1 base and at J to 4 bases, leaving 6 bases not matched to a gene. From germline, CDR1 is MGHRA and CDR2 YSYEKL. The CDR3 contains 15 residues. The CDR3 DNA reads TGCGCCAGCAGCCAAGCGAGGAGGGGGCTCTATGGCTACACCTTC. It translates to CASSQARRGLYGYTF.

This clone was observed a few times. V gene TRBV11-2 combines with J gene TRBJ2-2; D is possibly TRBD2 (5 bases). The CDR3 spans 15 residues. The germline V and J ends were trimmed by 1 base and 7 bases, with 13 bases remaining between them. CDR1 is SGHAT, CDR2 FQNNGV, per germline. CDR3 sequence (DNA): TGTGCCAGCAGCTTAGTTTCTAGCCAAATCGGGGAGCTGTTTTTT. Its translation: CASSLVSSQIGELFF. Combining the CDR3 with reference TRBV11-2 and TRBJ2-2 gives the whole variable domain EAGVAQSPRYKIIEKRQSVAFWCNPISGHATLYWYQQILGQGPKLLIQFQNNGVVDDSQLPKDRFSAERLKGVDSTLKIQPAKLEDSAVYLCASSLVSSQIGELFFGEGSRLTVL.

The CDR3 nucleotides read TGTGCCAGCAGGCGCTTTCCAAACGAGCAGTACTTC. Protein: CASRRFPNEQYF. The chain recombines TRBV6-5 with TRBJ2-7; D gene unclear. Trimming shortened V by 6 bases and J by 5 bases, and 11 bases separated the two germline ends. The CDR3 has 12 amino acids. Germline V gene data show CDR1 as MNHEY and CDR2 as SVGAGI.

The rearrangement joins TRBV5-8 to TRBJ2-5, with 7 positions matching TRBD2. The CDR3 is 16 residues long. Germline V gene data show CDR1 as SGHTS and CDR2 as YDEGEE. V gave up 0 bases and J gave up 3 bases; unmatched junction bases: 8. CDR3 DNA sequence: TGTGCCAGCAGCTTGGGCCGAGGCGGGGGAGAAGAGACCCAGTACTTC. Translation gives CASSLGRGGGEETQYF.

The rearrangement joins TRBV5-6 to TRBJ1-2, with 7 bases aligning to TRBD1. V was pared by 2 bases and J by 8 bases, with 12 bases of the junction left unmatched. The germline V gene has CDR1 SGHDT and CDR2 YYEEEE. This CDR3 has 15 residues. CDR3 bases: TGTGCCAGCAGCTTCGGGACAGCCCTATGGGACGGCTACACCTTC. Translating gives CASSFGTALWDGYTF.

The J gene is TRBJ1-2, the V gene TRBV27; 9 nucleotides agree with TRBD1. With 6 bases clipped from V and 4 bases from J, the junction kept 3 bases outside the gene matches. The germline gives CDR1 MNHEY, CDR2 SMNVEV (reference sequence). This CDR3 is built from 13 residues. CDR3 protein: CASRRQGGYGYTF. Here the CDR3 DNA reads TGTGCCAGCAGAAGACAGGGGGGCTATGGCTACACCTTC.

V and J are TRBV11-2 and TRBJ2-2; D not certain. CDR3 size: 13 residues. Germline CDR1 reads SGHAT; CDR2 reads FQNNGV. The V gene lost 1 base and the J gene lost 2 bases, with 2 bases spanning the gap. CDR3 coding DNA: TGTGCCAGCAGCTTAGTAAACACCGGGGAGCTGTTTTTT. This codes for CASSLVNTGELFF.